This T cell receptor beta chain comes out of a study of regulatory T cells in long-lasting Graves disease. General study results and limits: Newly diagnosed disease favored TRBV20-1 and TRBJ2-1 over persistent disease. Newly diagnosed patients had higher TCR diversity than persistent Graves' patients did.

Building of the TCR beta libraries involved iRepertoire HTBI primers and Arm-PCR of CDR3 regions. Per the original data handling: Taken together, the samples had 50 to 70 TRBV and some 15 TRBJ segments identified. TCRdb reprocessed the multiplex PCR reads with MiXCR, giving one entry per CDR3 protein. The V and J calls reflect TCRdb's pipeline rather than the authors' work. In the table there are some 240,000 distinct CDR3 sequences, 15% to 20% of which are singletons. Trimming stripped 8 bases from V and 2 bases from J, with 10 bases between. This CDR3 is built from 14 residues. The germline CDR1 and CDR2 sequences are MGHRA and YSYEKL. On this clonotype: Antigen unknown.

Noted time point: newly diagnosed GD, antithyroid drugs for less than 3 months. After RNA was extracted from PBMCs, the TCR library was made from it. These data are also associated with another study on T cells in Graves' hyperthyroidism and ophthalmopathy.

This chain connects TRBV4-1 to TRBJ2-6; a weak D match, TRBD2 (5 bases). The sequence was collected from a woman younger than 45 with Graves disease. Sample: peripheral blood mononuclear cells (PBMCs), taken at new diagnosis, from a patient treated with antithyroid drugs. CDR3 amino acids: CASGPLAGANVLTF. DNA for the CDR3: TGCGCCAGCGGCCCACTAGCTGGGGCCAACGTCCTGACTTTC.